These 19 T cell receptor beta chains share one sample of origin, sequenced in a study of T cells in localized non-small cell lung cancer. Assay: immunoSEQ multiplex PCR; the TCRdb copy retains only in-frame clones and omits some. Found here are about 52,000 clones, roughly 80% of them singletons; the top ten hold roughly 4.9%. Sequenced here: PBMCs, sampled before any cancer treatment. These receptors all come from a woman aged 40-70 years with stage II lung adenocarcinoma.

V usage is TRBV19 and J usage is TRBJ1-5, with no clear D. The CDR3 covers 12 residues. The ends were cut back, 9 bases at V and 6 bases at J, with 12 bases in the middle. Germline V gene lookup returns CDR1 LNHDA and CDR2 SQIVND (reference sequence). CDR3 in amino acids: CASPPRGQPQHF. Written as DNA, the CDR3 is TGTGCCAGCCCCCCCCGGGGTCAGCCCCAGCATTTT.

The chain joins TRBV2 to TRBJ1-1; D ambiguous. Between the trimmed V and J ends, which lost 3 bases and 0 bases, there was a span of 11 bases. In germline, CDR1 is SNHLY, CDR2 FYNNEI. The CDR3 is 15 residues long. In nucleotides, the CDR3 is TGTGCCAGCAGTGAGATTGGGAGTATGAACACTGAAGCTTTCTTT. As protein: CASSEIGSMNTEAFF.

The V gene is TRBV7-3, the J gene TRBJ2-5, with 7 bases aligning to TRBD2. There are 13 residues in the CDR3. The V gene's germline CDR1 is SGHTA and CDR2 FQGTGA. With V trimmed by 5 bases and J by 5 bases, 5 bases remained unmatched. CDR3 region: CASSLSGGETQYF. For the CDR3, the DNA is TGTGCCAGCAGCCTTTCCGGGGGGGAGACCCAGTACTTC.

This clone was detected only once. This chain connects TRBV7-2 to TRBJ1-5; the D gene is possibly TRBD1 (6 bases). Germline CDR1 reads SGHTA; CDR2 reads FQGNSA. Trimming stripped 1 base from V and 4 bases from J, with 11 bases between. The CDR3 contains 15 residues. The CDR3 bases are TGTGCCAGCAGCTTAGTGCAAGGGGGAAATCAGCCCCAGCATTTT. The encoded protein is CASSLVQGGNQPQHF.

The V gene is TRBV28, the J gene TRBJ1-5; no reliable D call. Trimming removed 2 bases at V and 4 bases at J, with 12 bases between. The germline CDR1 and CDR2 sequences are MDHEN and SYDVKM. The CDR3 is 15 amino acids. The CDR3 is CASSLGVNRNQPQHF. The CDR3 nucleotides read TGTGCCAGCAGTTTAGGGGTAAACCGTAATCAGCCCCAGCATTTT.

The J gene is TRBJ1-4, the V gene TRBV28; 7 positions agree with TRBD1. J gave up 1 base and V 7 bases, and 9 bases lay outside the gene matches. The CDR3 has 16 amino acids. Germline CDR1 MDHEN, CDR2 SYDVKM. The CDR3 DNA follows: TGTGCCAGCACCATAGGACAGGCCCGAACTAATGAAAAACTGTTTTTT. It encodes CASTIGQARTNEKLFF.

The chain has TRBV9 and TRBJ1-1; TRBD1 is a possible D gene (6 bases). The CDR3 spans 12 residues. V lost 7 bases, J lost 1 base, and 8 bases lay in between. CDR1 and CDR2 from the germline V gene are SGDLS and YYNGEE. CDR3 protein: CASGGRNTEAFF. CDR3 sequence (DNA): TGTGCCAGCGGGGGGCGGAACACTGAAGCTTTCTTT.

The J gene is TRBJ2-1, the V gene TRBV7-2; 8 nucleotides align to TRBD2. Losses at the gene ends were 6 bases for V and 9 bases for J; bases not matched to a gene: 7. From germline, CDR1 is SGHTA and CDR2 FQGNSA. There are 13 residues in the CDR3. The CDR3 sequence: CASSNSGGLEQFF. The CDR3 DNA sequence: TGTGCCAGCAGTAACAGCGGGGGCCTTGAGCAGTTCTTC.

This clone has just one count. J is TRBJ1-2 and V is TRBV11-2; TRBD1 is a possible D gene (6 bases). This CDR3 is 17 amino acids long. The germline V gene has CDR1 SGHAT and CDR2 FQNNGV. V was pared by 2 bases and J by 7 bases, with 23 bases between. The CDR3: CASSLRAQGSFESGYTF. Written as DNA, the CDR3 is TGTGCCAGCAGCTTAAGGGCACAGGGAAGTTTCGAAAGTGGCTACACCTTC.

This chain connects TRBV7-3 to TRBJ2-2, with no clear D. Germline V CDR1 and CDR2: SGHTA, FQGTGA. This CDR3 spans 14 amino acids. V was cut by 0 bases and J by 2 bases, with 4 bases left in between. CDR3 in amino acids: CASSLTANTGELFF. The CDR3 DNA sequence: TGTGCCAGCAGCTTAACTGCTAACACCGGGGAGCTGTTTTTT.

This chain joins TRBV2 and TRBJ1-5; D ambiguous. This CDR3 has 15 residues. Trimming pared 1 base from V and 3 bases from J, leaving 10 bases between. From germline, CDR1 is SNHLY and CDR2 FYNNEI. The CDR3: CASSEEGRHNQPQHF. For the CDR3, the DNA is TGTGCCAGCAGTGAAGAGGGCAGGCACAATCAGCCCCAGCATTTT.

The rearrangement uses TRBV5-1 and TRBJ1-2; D not certain. This CDR3 region has 13 residues. Germline V lookup: CDR1 SGHRS, CDR2 YFSETQ. Deletions cut 5 bases from V and 4 bases from J, with 12 bases between. DNA for the CDR3: TGCGCCAGCAGTGAGTGGGCGGGCTATGGCTACACCTTC. Amino acids: CASSEWAGYGYTF.

The rearrangement joins TRBV15 to TRBJ1-2; TRBD1 is a possible D gene (5 bases). Trimming cost V 6 bases and J 4 bases, with 18 bases left between them. The CDR3 covers 15 residues. Germline-derived CDR1 and CDR2 are LNHNV and YYDKDF (reference sequence). The CDR3 spells CATRTSRAWPYGYTF. The CDR3 nucleotides are TGTGCCACCAGGACCTCCAGGGCTTGGCCCTATGGCTACACCTTC.

The chain is built from TRBV7-9 and TRBJ2-1; 9 bases map to TRBD2. V was clipped by 1 base and J by 7 bases; unmatched bases: 5. The CDR3 has 15 amino acids. Germline V lookup: CDR1 SEHNR, CDR2 FQNEAQ (reference sequence). CDR3: CASSLVRGGLNEQFF. Written as DNA, the CDR3 is TGTGCCAGCAGCTTAGTGCGGGGGGGCTTGAATGAGCAGTTCTTC.

The gene calls are TRBV2 and TRBJ1-1, with D possibly being TRBD1 (5 bases). The ends were cut back, 5 bases at V and 1 base at J, with 8 bases in the middle. Per the germline V gene, CDR1 is SNHLY and CDR2 is FYNNEI. The CDR3 is 13 amino acids. DNA for the CDR3: TGTGCCAGCAGTTATGGACAGAACACTGAAGCTTTCTTT. Protein: CASSYGQNTEAFF.

The genes are TRBV6-5 and TRBJ1-3; perhaps TRBD1 as D (6 bases). The germline gives CDR1 MNHEY, CDR2 SVGAGI. The length of the CDR3 is 13 residues. Trimming took off 10 bases at V and 3 bases at J, with 13 bases between the two ends. The CDR3 reads CATTSTGGNTIYF. The CDR3 nucleotides read TGTGCCACCACATCGACAGGTGGAAACACCATATATTTT.

The rearrangement uses TRBV5-6 and TRBJ1-2, with 7 bases fitting TRBD1. With V trimmed by 0 bases and J by 7 bases, 3 bases remained unmatched. This CDR3 has 13 amino acids. Germline lookup yields CDR1 SGHDT and CDR2 YYEEEE. CDR3 nucleotide sequence: TGTGCCAGCAGCTTGGGACAGGGTCCTGGCTACACCTTC. This translates into CASSLGQGPGYTF.

The rearrangement uses TRBV6-6 and TRBJ2-2, with a weak D call TRBD1 (6 bases). The germline V and J ends were trimmed by 6 bases and 5 bases, with 13 bases remaining between them. Germline V gives CDR1 MNHNY, CDR2 SVGAGI (reference sequence). The CDR3 sequence is 14 residues long. As DNA, the CDR3 is TGTGCCAGCAGGCAGCGACAGGAAACCGGGGAGCTGTTTTTT. This encodes CASRQRQETGELFF.

The chain carries TRBV30 and TRBJ1-3, with D maybe TRBD1 (6 bases). V shed 8 bases and J shed 8 bases, with 16 bases lying between them. CDR3 size: 12 residues. Germline V gene lookup returns CDR1 GTSNPN and CDR2 SVGIG (reference sequence). The CDR3 sequence: CAQGPRGHTIYF. As DNA, the CDR3 is TGTGCCCAGGGCCCGCGGGGGCACACCATATATTTT.